These 18 T cell receptor beta chains share one sample of origin, sequenced in a study of response to subunit inactivated influenza vaccine. TCRdb re-analysed the RT-PCR reads in MiXCR, keeping a single row per CDR3 protein. The table includes approximately 500,000 distinct CDR3 sequences, over 10% detected once. The specimen was PBMCs from blood, collected 45 days after vaccination. Receptors originate from a man over 45 who received an inactivated influenza vaccine.

This clonotype was detected a few times. This chain joins TRBV6-2 or TRBV6-3 and TRBJ2-4; tentatively, D is TRBD2 (5 bases). The germline V and J ends were trimmed by 2 bases and 9 bases, with 20 bases remaining between them. CDR3 length equals 16 residues. Germline V gives CDR1 MNHEY, CDR2 SVGEGT. The CDR3 loop is CASSYTPMERPRIQYF. CDR3 in DNA: TGTGCCAGCAGTTACACCCCGATGGAGCGGCCCCGCATTCAGTACTTC.

This clonotype was recorded a few times. The chain employs TRBV29-1 and TRBJ2-1, with D possibly being TRBD1 (6 bases). The V gene lost 8 bases and the J gene lost 13 bases, with 18 bases spanning the gap. CDR3 size: 11 residues. Germline lookup yields CDR1 SQVTM and CDR2 ANQGSEA. The CDR3 protein is CSTFTGLTQFF. The CDR3 nucleotides are TGCAGCACTTTTACAGGGTTAACTCAGTTCTTC.

This clonotype has a handful of counts. V is TRBV5-1 and J is TRBJ2-1; 9 bases are shared with TRBD2. Per the germline V gene, CDR1 is SGHRS and CDR2 is YFSETQ. The J segment lost 10 bases and the V segment lost 0 bases, leaving 8 bases of the junction unmatched. This CDR3 spans 15 amino acids. In DNA form, the CDR3 reads TGCGCCAGCAGCTTGGCCCTAGCGGGGTTGGAAGAGCAGTTCTTC. Amino acids: CASSLALAGLEEQFF.

The sample holds a few counts of this clonotype. The gene calls are TRBV13 and TRBJ1-1; a weak D match, TRBD1 (6 bases). The CDR3 runs to 15 residues. Germline values: CDR1 PRHDT, CDR2 FYEKMQ (reference sequence). Trimming cost V 2 bases and J 5 bases, with 15 bases left between them. In DNA form, the CDR3 reads TGTGCCAGCAGCTTACGGGGGGCGCGAAATACTGAAGCTTTCTTT. This sequence encodes CASSLRGARNTEAFF.

The J gene is TRBJ1-1, the V gene TRBV5-8; D might be TRBD1 (6 bases). Germline V lookup: CDR1 SGHTS, CDR2 YDEGEE. V was trimmed by 2 bases and J by 1 base, leaving 12 bases between them. The CDR3 has 15 amino acids. This CDR3 reads CASSLSYRANTEAFF. The CDR3 coding sequence is TGTGCCAGCAGCTTATCTTACAGGGCGAACACTGAAGCTTTCTTT.

This clonotype was detected only a few times. The chain couples TRBV6-1 to TRBJ1-5, with 8 positions matching TRBD1. This CDR3 region has 15 residues. The V and J ends lost 6 bases and 1 base, in that order; junction bases with no gene match: 5. CDR1 MNHNS and CDR2 SASEGT come from the germline V gene. The CDR3 coding sequence is TGTGCCAGCAGGACGGACAGGGAGAGCAATCAGCCCCAGCATTTT. This codes for CASRTDRESNQPQHF.

This clonotype has a count of ten or more. The V gene is TRBV9, the J gene TRBJ1-1; no firm D call. V was cut by 0 bases and J by 0 bases, with 3 bases left in between. The CDR3 sequence is 13 residues long. Germline assignment: CDR1 SGDLS and CDR2 YYNGEE. The CDR3 DNA reads TGTGCCAGCAGCGTAGAGATGAACACTGAAGCTTTCTTT. This translates into CASSVEMNTEAFF.

The J gene is TRBJ2-5, the V gene TRBV20-1; 9 bases fit TRBD2. From germline, CDR1 is DFQATT and CDR2 SNEGSKA (reference sequence). Trimming took 5 bases from V and 4 from J; bases not matched to a gene: 8. CDR3 length: 14 amino acids. The CDR3 nucleotides are TGCAGTGCTCAAATAGCGGGAGTAGGAGAGACCCAGTACTTC. The encoded protein is CSAQIAGVGETQYF.

This clonotype has at least ten counts. V and J are TRBV28 and TRBJ2-7; 12 bases fit TRBD2. The CDR3 length is 15 residues. Germline CDR1 MDHEN, CDR2 SYDVKM. With V trimmed by 6 bases and J by 5 bases, 8 bases remained unmatched. The CDR3 is CASRGGTSGWDEQYF. In DNA, the CDR3 is TGTGCCAGCAGAGGGGGGACTAGCGGGTGGGACGAGCAGTACTTC.

This clonotype was counted at least ten times. The chain uses TRBV6-1 and TRBJ1-4, with TRBD1 matching over 7 bases. The CDR3 is made up of 13 amino acids. Germline lookup yields CDR1 MNHNS and CDR2 SASEGT. V shed 6 bases and J 7 bases; nucleotides not matched to a gene: 5. CDR3 nucleotide sequence: TGTGCCAGCAGCAGACAGGGCGGTGAAAAACTGTTTTTT. It encodes CASSRQGGEKLFF.

This clonotype was detected many times. The rearrangement links TRBV4-3 to TRBJ2-5; D gene ambiguous. The CDR3 is made up of 14 amino acids. Per germline, CDR1 LGHNA and CDR2 YSLEER. Trimming left V 1 base short and J 2 bases short, with 8 bases between. The CDR3 sequence is CASSQGLKQETQYF. As DNA, the CDR3 is TGCGCCAGCAGCCAAGGACTTAAACAAGAGACCCAGTACTTC.

The table lists this clonotype with a few counts. This chain uses TRBV2 with TRBJ2-1, with D maybe TRBD1 (6 bases). V was clipped by 8 bases and J by 9 bases, with 17 bases between them. Germline values: CDR1 SNHLY, CDR2 FYNNEI. The CDR3 is 13 amino acids. This CDR3 is CASEANRGTEQFF. In DNA form, the CDR3 reads TGTGCCAGCGAGGCAAATAGGGGGACTGAGCAGTTCTTC.

This chain's CDR3 is CSVLTPRKAYEQYF. The CDR3 bases are TGCAGCGTGCTGACCCCGCGTAAAGCCTACGAGCAGTACTTC. The chain employs TRBV29-1 and TRBJ2-7; D uncertain. Between the trimmed V and J ends, which lost 6 bases and 2 bases, there was a span of 17 bases. CDR1 and CDR2 from the germline V gene are SQVTM and ANQGSEA. The CDR3 is 14 amino acids.

The sample holds a few counts of this clonotype. The V and J genes are TRBV29-1 and TRBJ2-7; TRBD1 aligns across 8 bases. Germline assignment: CDR1 SQVTM and CDR2 ANQGSEA. There are 10 residues in the CDR3. After removal of 6 bases from V and 5 bases from J, the junction contained 0 bases not matched to a gene. DNA for the CDR3: TGCAGCGTGACAGGGGACGAGCAGTACTTC. Its translation: CSVTGDEQYF.

This CDR3 is CASSFLGQLYEQYF. CDR3 coding DNA: TGTGCCAGCAGTTTTTTGGGACAGCTTTACGAGCAGTACTTC. The chain combines TRBV28 with TRBJ2-7; 7 nucleotides align to TRBD1. This CDR3 contains 14 residues. In germline, CDR1 is MDHEN, CDR2 SYDVKM. V trimming: 3 bases; J trimming: 4 bases; junction bases outside the gene matches: 6.

This chain joins TRBV27 and TRBJ2-1; D call uncertain. In germline, CDR1 is MNHEY, CDR2 SMNVEV (reference sequence). The V end was cut by 10 bases, the J end by 0 bases, with 25 bases between. CDR3 length: 18 amino acids. This chain's CDR3 is CATKGRAETTHSYNEQFF. DNA for the CDR3: TGTGCCACCAAAGGGCGAGCCGAGACCACCCACTCCTACAATGAGCAGTTCTTC.

The rearrangement joins TRBV20-1 to TRBJ1-1; 10 nucleotides line up with TRBD1. V trimming: 4 bases; J trimming: 4 bases; junction bases outside the gene matches: 9. Per germline, CDR1 DFQATT and CDR2 SNEGSKA (reference sequence). The CDR3 runs to 15 residues. The CDR3 here is CSAKVRDRGGTEAFF. DNA of the CDR3: TGCAGTGCTAAGGTCAGGGACAGGGGTGGCACTGAAGCTTTCTTT.

This chain joins TRBV29-1 and TRBJ2-7; D is unclear. Germline V gives CDR1 SQVTM, CDR2 ANQGSEA. The CDR3 spans 13 residues. V lost 4 bases to trimming and J lost 2 bases, with 12 bases between them. The CDR3 loop reads CSVGLDGTYEQYF. In DNA, the CDR3 is TGCAGCGTTGGATTGGACGGTACCTACGAGCAGTACTTC.